This TCR beta chain was recorded in a study of blood T cell repertoires in COVID-19. As for the study in general: Donors in the United States, Italy and Spain gave samples during acute or convalescent COVID-19. T cells, B-cell-depleted T cells, or PBMCs supplied cDNA or gDNA.

V lost 8 bases to trimming and J lost 5 bases; unmatched junction nucleotides: 7. There are 14 residues in the CDR3. Germline CDR1 and CDR2: WSHSY and SAAADI. As originally analysed: For nucleated cells, counts were estimated from reference gene primer amplification. Repertoires were generated with immunoSEQ multiplex PCR, while TCRdb's copy carries only in-frame clones and drops some. Clonal size and the V and J genes are those of that table, whereas D and trimming came from the DNA. This table has 150,000 to 200,000 clones, roughly 80% appearing once. The TCR sequence derives from a man aged 55 to 69 with acute or convalescent COVID-19. The sample comprised peripheral blood. This sequence joins TRBV10-2 and TRBJ1-5, with 9 bases matching TRBD1. The CDR3 DNA reads TGCGCCAGCGAAAAGGACAGGGGATATCAGCCCCAGCATTTT. It is translated as CASEKDRGYQPQHF.